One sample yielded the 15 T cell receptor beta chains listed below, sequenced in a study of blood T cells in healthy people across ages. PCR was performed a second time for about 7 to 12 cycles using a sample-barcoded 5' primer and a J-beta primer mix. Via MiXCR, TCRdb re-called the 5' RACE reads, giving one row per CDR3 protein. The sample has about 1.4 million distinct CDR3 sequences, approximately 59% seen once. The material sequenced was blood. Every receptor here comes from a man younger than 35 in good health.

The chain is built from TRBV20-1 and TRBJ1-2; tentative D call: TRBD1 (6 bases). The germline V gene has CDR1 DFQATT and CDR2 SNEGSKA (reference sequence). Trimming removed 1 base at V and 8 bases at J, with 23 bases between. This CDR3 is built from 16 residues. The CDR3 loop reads CSARVSGGIKAEGYTF. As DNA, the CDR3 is TGCAGTGCTAGAGTTTCCGGGGGCATAAAAGCGGAAGGCTACACCTTC.

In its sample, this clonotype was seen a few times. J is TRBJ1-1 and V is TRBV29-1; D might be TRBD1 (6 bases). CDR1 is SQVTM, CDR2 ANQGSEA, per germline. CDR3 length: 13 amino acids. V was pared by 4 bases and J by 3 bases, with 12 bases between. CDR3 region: CSVGRTDYTEAFF. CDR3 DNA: TGCAGCGTTGGGCGGACAGACTACACTGAAGCTTTCTTT.

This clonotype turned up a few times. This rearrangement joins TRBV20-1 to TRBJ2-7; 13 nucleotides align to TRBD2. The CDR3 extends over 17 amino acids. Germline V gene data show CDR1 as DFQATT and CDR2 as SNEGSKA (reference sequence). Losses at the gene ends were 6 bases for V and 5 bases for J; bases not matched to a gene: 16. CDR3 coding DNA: TGCAGTGCAAACACCGGGACTAGCGGGGAAGAAAGAGACGAGCAGTACTTC. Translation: CSANTGTSGEERDEQYF.

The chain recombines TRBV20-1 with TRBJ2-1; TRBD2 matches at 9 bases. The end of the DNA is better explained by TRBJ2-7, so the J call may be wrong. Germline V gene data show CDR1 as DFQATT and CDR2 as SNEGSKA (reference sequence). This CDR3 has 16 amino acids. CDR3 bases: TGCAGTGCTAGGATGGGGCGGGGGGGCCGCTACAATGAGCAGTACTTC. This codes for CSARMGRGGRYNEQYF.

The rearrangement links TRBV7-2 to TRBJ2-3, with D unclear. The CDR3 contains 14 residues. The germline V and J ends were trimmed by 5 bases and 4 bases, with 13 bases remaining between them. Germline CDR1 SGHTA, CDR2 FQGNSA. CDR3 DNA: TGTGCCAGCAGCACAACCTTGACTTCAGATACGCAGTATTTT. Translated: CASSTTLTSDTQYF.

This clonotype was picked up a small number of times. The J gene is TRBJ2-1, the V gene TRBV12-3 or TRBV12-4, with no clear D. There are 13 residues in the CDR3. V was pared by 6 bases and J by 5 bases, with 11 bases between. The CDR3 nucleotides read TGTGCCAGCAGGCGCCTAGGGAACAATGAGCAGTTCTTC. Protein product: CASRRLGNNEQFF.

The CDR3 region is CASSSTSTETYEQYF. The DNA for the CDR3 is TGTGCCAGCAGCTCTACATCGACAGAAACCTACGAGCAGTACTTC. The V and J genes are TRBV7-9 and TRBJ2-7; D might be TRBD1 (5 bases). Deletions cut 4 bases from V and 2 bases from J, with 15 bases between. The germline CDR1 and CDR2 sequences are SEHNR and FQNEAQ (reference sequence). The CDR3 totals 15 residues.

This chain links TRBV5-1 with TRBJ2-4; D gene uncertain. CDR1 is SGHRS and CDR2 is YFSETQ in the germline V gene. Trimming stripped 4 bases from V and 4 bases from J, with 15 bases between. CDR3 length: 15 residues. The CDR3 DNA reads TGCGCCAGCAGCGGAGAACAAGGAACGAAAAACATTCAGTACTTC. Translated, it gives CASSGEQGTKNIQYF.

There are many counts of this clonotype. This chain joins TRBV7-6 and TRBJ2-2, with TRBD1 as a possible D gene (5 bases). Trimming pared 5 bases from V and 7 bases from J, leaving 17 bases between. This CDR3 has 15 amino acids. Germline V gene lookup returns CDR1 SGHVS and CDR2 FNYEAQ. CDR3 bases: TGTGCCAGCAGCCCAACGACACAACAGGACGGGGAGCTGTTTTTT. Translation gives CASSPTTQQDGELFF.

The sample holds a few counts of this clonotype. The CDR3 is CASSLGPGTGLLVDTQYF. CDR3 sequence (DNA): TGTGCCAGCAGCTTAGGTCCCGGGACAGGATTACTCGTGGATACGCAGTATTTT. The genes are TRBV11-2 and TRBJ2-3, with 8 bases aligning to TRBD1. CDR1 and CDR2 from the germline V gene are SGHAT and FQNNGV. The CDR3 is 18 amino acids. V shed 1 base and J 6 bases; nucleotides not matched to a gene: 15. Using reference TRBV11-2 and TRBJ2-3 for the parts outside the CDR3, the full variable domain is EAGVAQSPRYKIIEKRQSVAFWCNPISGHATLYWYQQILGQGPKLLIQFQNNGVVDDSQLPKDRFSAERLKGVDSTLKIQPAKLEDSAVYLCASSLGPGTGLLVDTQYFGPGTRLTVL.

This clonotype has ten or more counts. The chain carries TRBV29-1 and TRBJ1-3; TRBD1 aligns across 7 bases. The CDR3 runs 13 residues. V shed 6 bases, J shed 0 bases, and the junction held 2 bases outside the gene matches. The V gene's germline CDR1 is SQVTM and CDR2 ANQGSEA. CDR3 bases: TGCAGCGTGGGACAGAGCTCTGGAAACACCATATATTTT. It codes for CSVGQSSGNTIYF. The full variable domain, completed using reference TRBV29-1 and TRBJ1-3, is SAVISQKPSRDICQRGTSLTIQCQVDSQVTMMFWYRQQPGQSLTLIATANQGSEATYESGFVIDKFPISRPNLTFSTLTVSNMSPEDSSIYLCSVGQSSGNTIYFGEGSWLTVV.

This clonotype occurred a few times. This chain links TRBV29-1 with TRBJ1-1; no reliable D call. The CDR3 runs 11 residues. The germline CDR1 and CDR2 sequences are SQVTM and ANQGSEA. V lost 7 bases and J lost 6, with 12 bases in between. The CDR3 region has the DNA TGCAGCGCCGACCCCTGGGCTGAAGCTTTCTTT. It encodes CSADPWAEAFF.

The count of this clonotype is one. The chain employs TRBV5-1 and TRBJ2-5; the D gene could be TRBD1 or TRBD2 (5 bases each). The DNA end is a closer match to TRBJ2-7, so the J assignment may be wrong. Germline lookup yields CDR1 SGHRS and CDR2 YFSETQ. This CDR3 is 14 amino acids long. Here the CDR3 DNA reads TGCGCCAGCGGCGTTGAGGGACCACACTACGAGCAGTACTTC. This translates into CASGVEGPHYEQYF.

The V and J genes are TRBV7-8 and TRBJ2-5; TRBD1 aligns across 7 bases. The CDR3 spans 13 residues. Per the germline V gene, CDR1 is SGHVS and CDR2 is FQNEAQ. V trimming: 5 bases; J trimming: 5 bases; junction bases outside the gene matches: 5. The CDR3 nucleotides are TGTGCCAGCAGCGCCGGACAGGTGGAGACCCAGTACTTC. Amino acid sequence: CASSAGQVETQYF.

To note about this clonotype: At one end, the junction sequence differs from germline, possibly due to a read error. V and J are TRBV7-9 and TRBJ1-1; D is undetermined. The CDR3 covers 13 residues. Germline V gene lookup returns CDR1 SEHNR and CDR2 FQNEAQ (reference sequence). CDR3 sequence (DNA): TGTGCCAGCAGCCGACCCCGGAACGCTGAAGCTTTCTTT. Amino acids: CASSRPRNAEAFF.